These 3 T cell receptor beta chains were sequenced from one sample in a study of blood T cell repertoires in COVID-19. Sequenced by immunoSEQ multiplex PCR; TCRdb stores in-frame clones only, minus some. This sample has 470,000 or so clones, with approximately 83% found just once. Sample: peripheral blood. These TCRs come from a human donor in a cohort sampled during active COVID-19.

The chain uses TRBV12-5 and TRBJ2-1; tentatively, D is TRBD1 (5 bases). Trimming left V 7 bases short and J 8 bases short, with 18 bases between. The CDR3 extends over 14 amino acids. Looked up from germline, CDR1 is LGHNT and CDR2 is FRNRAP. The CDR3 reads CASAQGSARDEQFF. The CDR3 DNA reads as TGTGCTAGTGCCCAGGGTTCGGCCAGGGATGAGCAGTTCTTC. The full variable domain, in which reference TRBV12-5 and TRBJ2-1 provide the parts outside the CDR3, is DARVTQTPRHKVTEMGQEVTMRCQPILGHNTVFWYRQTMMQGLELLAYFRNRAPLDDSGMPKDRFSAEMPDATLATLKIQPSEPRDSAVYFCASAQGSARDEQFFGPGTRLTVL.

This clone was seen just once. V and J are TRBV18 and TRBJ1-6, with 7 bases identical to TRBD1. Germline CDR1 and CDR2: KGHSH and LQKENI. The V segment lost 3 bases and the J segment 7 bases; nucleotides outside the gene matches: 6. The CDR3 covers 15 residues. The CDR3 nucleotides read TGTGCCAGCTCACCTCTGACAGGGAAAAATTCACCCCTCCACTTT. Translated, it gives CASSPLTGKNSPLHF.

The gene calls are TRBV5-1 and TRBJ2-7; 9 nucleotides match TRBD1. The CDR3 has 14 amino acids. Germline V gives CDR1 SGHRS, CDR2 YFSETQ. The junction had 2 bases not matched to a gene; V was cut back by 0 bases and J by 4 bases. CDR3 sequence: CASSLGGQGYEQYF. The CDR3 DNA reads as TGCGCCAGCAGCTTGGGGGGACAGGGTTACGAGCAGTACTTC.